This TCR beta chain was sequenced in a study of vaccination and CD4 T cells after COVID-19. The wider study: Overlapping SARS-CoV-2, HCoV-NL63, HCoV-OC43 and HCoV-229E spike peptides stimulated the cells.

Sequenced with the Oncomine TCR Beta short-read assay was DNA taken from cultured CD4+ T cells. Someone extracted genomic DNA from cultured CD4+ T cells. TCRdb re-called the PCR reads with MiXCR, one entry per CDR3 protein. Of under 25,000 distinct CDR3 sequences in the sample, approximately 59% were seen once. This CDR3 comprises 17 residues. Trimming removed 5 bases from V and 1 base from J, with 20 bases in between. CDR1 and CDR2 from the germline V gene are SGHTA and FQGTGA. This clonotype showed up just a few times. Its antigen is as yet unknown. The treatment was: roughly 10-day PBMC culture with coronavirus spike peptide pools or control peptides (ViraFEST assay). Cultures got half-medium changes with IL-2 on days 3 and 7.

The chain couples TRBV7-3 to TRBJ1-1; perhaps TRBD1 as D (6 bases). This receptor was identified in a human donor who received a COVID-19 vaccine. This sample comprised CD4+ T cells from blood, cultured in vitro, obtained after SARS-CoV-2 vaccination. As DNA, the CDR3 is TGTGCCAGCAGCCAGCCTGACAGGATCGACGGGAACACTGAAGCTTTCTTT. This gives the protein CASSQPDRIDGNTEAFF. The variable domain in full, with the rest retrieved from reference TRBV7-3 and TRBJ1-1, is GAGVSQTPSNKVTEKGKYVELRCDPISGHTALYWYRQSLGQGPEFLIYFQGTGAADDSGLPNDRFFAVRPEGSVSTLKIQRTERGDSAVYLCASSQPDRIDGNTEAFFGQGTRLTVV.